The rows below give T cell receptor beta chains drawn from one sample of a study of early stage breast cancer tumors. Generated by immunoSEQ multiplex PCR, the TCRdb table keeps only in-frame clones and is missing some. The sample has about 10,000 clones; 78% are singletons. The sequenced material came from normal breast tissue next to the tumor. These receptors came from a person between 35 and 49 years old with breast cancer. Each CDR3 is given with its conserved first and last residue. A D gene is named only where the DNA matches it firmly. The size of a clone is reported for some rows only, either as once, few or many, or as a class for expanded clones.

>-|-|TRBV7-9|TRBJ1-1
CASMETGTEAFF
TGTGCCAGCATGGAGACAGGCACTGAAGCTTTCTTT
>-|-|TRBV7-2|TRBJ2-3
CASSEELRNTQYF
TGTGCCAGCAGCGAAGAACTAAGAAATACGCAGTATTTT
>-|-|TRBV11-2|TRBJ2-5
CASSRGTGETQYF
TGTGCCAGCAGTCGAGGGACGGGGGAGACCCAGTACTTC
>-|TRBD2|TRBV11-1|TRBJ2-7
CASSLEWDYSNYEQYF
TGTGCCAGCAGCTTAGAGTGGGACTACTCGAACTACGAGCAGTACTTC
>few|TRBD2|TRBV19|TRBJ2-1
CASSIDRASGFYNEQFF
TGTGCCAGTAGTATAGACAGGGCTAGCGGATTCTACAATGAGCAGTTCTTC
>-|TRBD1|TRBV4-1|TRBJ2-1
CASSQPGTGFIEQFF
TGCGCCAGCAGCCAACCCGGGACAGGGTTCATCGAGCAGTTCTTC
>-|TRBD2|TRBV4-2|TRBJ2-2
CASSLLSGGIRNTGELFF
TGTGCCAGCAGCCTGCTGTCGGGAGGGATACGAAACACCGGGGAGCTGTTTTTT
>-|TRBD1|TRBV19|TRBJ2-1
CASSQTGRGYNEQFF
TGTGCCAGTAGCCAGACAGGGAGAGGGTACAATGAGCAGTTCTTC
>few|TRBD2|TRBV4-1|TRBJ2-7
CASSHLAGGPREQYF
TGCGCCAGCAGCCACCTAGCGGGAGGGCCGAGGGAGCAGTACTTC
>-|TRBD1|TRBV14|TRBJ1-3
CASSLRTGSPGNTIYF
TGTGCCAGCAGCCTTCGGACAGGGAGCCCTGGAAACACCATATATTTT
>-|TRBD2|TRBV6-1|TRBJ2-5
CASSGGGSPETQYF
TGTGCCAGCAGTGGGGGGGGGTCCCCAGAGACCCAGTACTTC
>-|TRBD2|TRBV19|TRBJ2-2
CASRSGGGAGELFF
TGTGCCAGTAGAAGTGGCGGGGGTGCCGGGGAGCTGTTTTTT
>few|-|TRBV25-1|TRBJ2-7
CASSENSLSYEQYF
TGTGCCAGCAGTGAGAACAGTCTCTCCTACGAGCAGTACTTC
>-|-|TRBV5-1|TRBJ1-1
CASSLEADTEAFF
TGCGCCAGCAGCTTGGAAGCGGACACTGAAGCTTTCTTT
>-|TRBD2|TRBV30|TRBJ2-2
CAYKGLADTGELFF
TGTGCCTACAAGGGACTAGCGGACACCGGGGAGCTGTTTTTT
>-|-|TRBV19|TRBJ2-1
CASSILRGDGNEQFF
TGTGCCAGTAGTATATTGCGGGGAGACGGAAATGAGCAGTTCTTC
>-|-|TRBV18|TRBJ1-1
CASSPGRDGGLNTEAFF
TGTGCCAGCTCACCCGGGAGGGACGGAGGACTTAACACTGAAGCTTTCTTT
>-|TRBD2|TRBV5-8|TRBJ2-5
CASSLGLAQETQYF
TGTGCCAGCAGCTTGGGACTAGCCCAAGAGACCCAGTACTTC
>-|TRBD2|TRBV11-2|TRBJ2-5
CASSLLAGRETQYF
TGTGCCAGCAGCTTACTAGCGGGAAGGGAGACCCAGTACTTC
>-|-|TRBV30|TRBJ2-7
CAWSVGYYEQYF
TGTGCCTGGAGTGTAGGGTACTACGAGCAGTACTTC
>-|TRBD1|TRBV6-6|TRBJ1-1
CASSGQGHTEAFF
TGTGCCAGCAGTGGACAGGGCCACACTGAAGCTTTCTTT
>-|-|TRBV18|TRBJ2-7
CASSPPGDIEQYF
TGTGCCAGCTCACCCCCGGGAGATATCGAGCAGTACTTC
>-|-|TRBV2|TRBJ2-6
CASSPSWPGANVLTF
TGTGCCAGCAGCCCAAGCTGGCCAGGGGCCAACGTCCTGACTTTC
>-|-|TRBV18|TRBJ2-3
CASSPPLLGTDTQYF
TGTGCCAGCTCACCACCGCTACTGGGCACAGATACGCAGTATTTT
>-|TRBD2|TRBV6-1|TRBJ2-3
CASSELGEGSTDTQYF
TGTGCCAGCAGTGAATTGGGGGAGGGTAGCACAGATACGCAGTATTTT
>-|-|TRBV5-1|TRBJ1-4
CASQLNGGANEKLFF
TGCGCCAGCCAACTTAATGGGGGGGCTAATGAAAAACTGTTTTTT
>-|TRBD2|TRBV6-4|TRBJ2-3
CASSLTSGSTDTQYF
TGTGCCAGCAGCCTGACTAGCGGGAGCACAGATACGCAGTATTTT
>-|-|TRBV9|TRBJ2-3
CASSVARGQTTDTQYF
TGTGCCAGCAGCGTAGCACGGGGGCAGACCACAGATACGCAGTATTTT
>-|-|TRBV21-1|TRBJ1-1
CASSNPWDREAFF
TGTGCCAGCAGCAACCCGTGGGACAGGGAAGCTTTCTTT